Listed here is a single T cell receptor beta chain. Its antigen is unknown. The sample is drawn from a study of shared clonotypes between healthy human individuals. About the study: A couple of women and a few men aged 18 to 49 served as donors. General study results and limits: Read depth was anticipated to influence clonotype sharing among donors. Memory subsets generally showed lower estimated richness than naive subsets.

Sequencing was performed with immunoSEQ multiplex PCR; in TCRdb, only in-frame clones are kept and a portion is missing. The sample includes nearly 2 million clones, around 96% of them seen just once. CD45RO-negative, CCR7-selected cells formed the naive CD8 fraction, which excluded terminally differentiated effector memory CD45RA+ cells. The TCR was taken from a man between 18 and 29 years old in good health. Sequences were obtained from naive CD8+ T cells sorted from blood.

The CDR3 coding sequence is TGCGCCAGCAGTACCTACAGCGCAGGCTACGAGCAGTACTTC. This gives the protein CASSTYSAGYEQYF. The chain links TRBV10-2 to TRBJ2-7; D ambiguous. Germline CDR1 and CDR2: WSHSY and SAAADI. The CDR3 extends over 14 amino acids. Between the trimmed V and J ends, which lost 5 bases and 3 bases, there was a span of 14 bases.